This is a list of T cell receptor beta chains from one sample in a study of T cells after yellow fever vaccination. TCRdb reprocessed the 5' RACE reads with MiXCR, giving one entry per CDR3 protein. The data contain over 250,000 distinct CDR3 sequences, roughly 4.3% of them singletons. The sample consisted of PBMCs, taken 5 days after the yellow fever booster vaccination. The receptors here all came from a man between 18 and 35 years old who received the YFV17D yellow fever vaccine. Both conserved end residues are part of each CDR3. A D gene is named only where the DNA matches it firmly. Only part of the rows carry a size: once, few, many, or a class if the clone is expanded.

v_call	j_call	clone_size	d_call	cdr3_aa	cdr3_nt
TRBV7-2	TRBJ1-3	-	-	CASSLMVGANGDTIYF	TGTGCCAGCAGTCTAATGGTCGGGGCCAATGGAGACACCATATATTTT
TRBV7-2	TRBJ2-4	-	TRBD2	CASSLGGGRAKNIQYF	TGTGCCAGCAGCTTGGGCGGGGGGCGAGCCAAAAACATTCAGTACTTC
TRBV19	TRBJ1-5	few	TRBD1	CASSRAGGGQPQHF	TGTGCCAGTAGTCGGGCAGGGGGTGGTCAGCCCCAGCATTTT
TRBV12-3/TRBV12-4	TRBJ2-1	many	-	CASSLSGISYNEQFF	TGTGCCAGCAGTTTGTCGGGAATCTCCTACAATGAGCAGTTCTTC
TRBV9	TRBJ2-2	many	-	CASGIGGAANTGELFF	TGTGCCAGCGGCATCGGCGGGGCTGCGAACACCGGGGAGCTGTTTTTT
TRBV11-3	TRBJ2-3	few	-	CASSFGSGDTQYF	TGTGCCAGCAGCTTCGGCAGCGGGGATACGCAGTATTTT
TRBV20-1	TRBJ2-1	-	-	CSARGGQGSYNEQFF	TGCAGTGCTAGAGGGGGGCAGGGGTCCTACAATGAGCAGTTCTTC
TRBV5-1	TRBJ2-2	-	-	CASSFASVGGTGELFF	TGCGCCAGCAGCTTCGCCTCAGTAGGCGGGACCGGGGAGCTGTTTTTT
TRBV10-3	TRBJ2-3	-	TRBD2	CAISSGAFSTDTQYF	TGTGCCATCAGTAGCGGGGCATTTAGCACAGATACGCAGTATTTT
TRBV10-3	TRBJ2-1	-	-	CAIRGVLQEHEQFF	TGTGCCATCAGGGGGGTTTTACAGGAGCATGAGCAGTTCTTC
TRBV7-9	TRBJ2-7	-	-	CASSSPQGRPDEQYF	TGTGCCAGCAGCTCGCCTCAGGGGCGCCCGGACGAGCAGTACTTC
TRBV3-1	TRBJ2-2	-	-	CASSPGHADTGELFF	TGTGCCAGCAGCCCGGGACATGCGGACACCGGGGAGCTGTTTTTT
TRBV6-5	TRBJ1-1	many	-	CASRTSIMNTEAFF	TGTGCCAGCAGGACGTCCATCATGAACACTGAAGCTTTCTTT
TRBV4-1	TRBJ2-2	-	TRBD2	CASSHGLGGASTGELFF	TGCGCCAGCAGCCACGGACTCGGGGGGGCGAGCACCGGGGAGCTGTTTTTT
TRBV6-6	TRBJ1-4	few	TRBD1	CASIQGMSNEKLFF	TGTGCCAGCATACAGGGGATGAGTAATGAAAAACTGTTTTTT
TRBV12-3/TRBV12-4	TRBJ2-3	many	-	CASSWGRVADTQYF	TGTGCCAGCAGTTGGGGCAGGGTAGCGGATACGCAGTATTTT
TRBV6-6	TRBJ1-3	few	-	CASSFTGFPSGNTIYF	TGTGCCAGCAGTTTCACAGGGTTTCCTTCGGGAAACACCATATATTTT
TRBV29-1	TRBJ2-3	few	-	CSVDGVTGTQYF	TGCAGCGTTGATGGGGTTACAGGAACGCAGTATTTT
TRBV7-3	TRBJ2-1	-	-	CASSLQGVTYNEQFF	TGTGCCAGCAGCCTACAGGGCGTCACCTACAATGAGCAGTTCTTC
TRBV5-1	TRBJ2-7	-	TRBD2	CASSPRTSGALEQYF	TGCGCCAGCAGCCCTCGGACTAGCGGGGCGTTGGAGCAGTACTTC
TRBV6-5	TRBJ1-4	many	-	CASSYKGRPLDEKLFF	TGTGCCAGCAGTTACAAGGGGCGGCCTCTAGATGAAAAACTGTTTTTT
TRBV29-1	TRBJ2-7	few	-	CSVEGTGTYEQYF	TGCAGCGTTGAGGGGACGGGCACCTACGAGCAGTACTTC
TRBV7-2	TRBJ2-3	-	TRBD2	CASSLVAGRTDTQYF	TGTGCCAGCAGCTTAGTAGCGGGGAGGACAGATACGCAGTATTTT
TRBV7-6	TRBJ2-3	many	-	CASSTATDTQYF	TGTGCCAGCAGCACGGCCACAGATACGCAGTATTTT
TRBV4-2	TRBJ2-5	many	TRBD2	CASSQEGGTSEETQYF	TGTGCCAGCAGCCAAGAAGGGGGGACTAGCGAAGAGACCCAGTACTTC
TRBV7-2	TRBJ1-1	-	-	CASSRITGTPNTEAFF	TGTGCCAGCAGCCGGATAACCGGGACACCAAACACTGAAGCTTTCTTT
TRBV7-3	TRBJ1-3	many	-	CASSPSSGNTIYF	TGTGCCAGCAGCCCTAGCTCTGGAAACACCATATATTTT
TRBV25-1	TRBJ2-3	few	TRBD1	CASSLHTGGGTDTQYF	TGTGCCAGCAGTCTTCACACAGGGGGAGGCACAGATACGCAGTATTTT
TRBV12-3/TRBV12-4	TRBJ1-1	few	-	CASSLGTGGEVNTEAFF	TGTGCCAGCAGTTTAGGCACAGGTGGTGAAGTGAACACTGAAGCTTTCTTT
TRBV27	TRBJ2-2	few	TRBD1	CASRRQGTDTGELFF	TGTGCCAGCAGACGACAGGGTACTGACACCGGGGAGCTGTTTTTT
TRBV5-6	TRBJ2-4	-	-	CASTLTGGDIQYF	TGTGCCAGCACTCTGACCGGTGGGGACATTCAGTACTTC
TRBV10-3	TRBJ1-6	few	-	CAISPLARLNSPLHF	TGTGCCATCAGTCCCCTGGCTAGACTTAATTCACCCCTCCACTTT
TRBV28	TRBJ1-2	many	-	CAGSLRAGRYSGYTF	TGTGCCGGAAGCCTTAGGGCAGGACGATATTCTGGCTACACCTTC
TRBV4-3	TRBJ2-7	-	TRBD2	CASSQGGLAGGETYEQYF	TGCGCCAGCAGCCAAGGGGGGCTAGCGGGGGGTGAAACCTACGAGCAGTACTTC
TRBV12-3/TRBV12-4	TRBJ2-5	many	-	CASNENPGTQYF	TGTGCCAGCAACGAAAACCCGGGGACCCAGTACTTC
TRBV20-1	TRBJ2-7	few	-	CSANPGKRSYEQYF	TGCAGTGCCAATCCCGGGAAAAGGAGCTACGAGCAGTACTTC
TRBV4-3	TRBJ2-1	many	-	CASSLDYYNEEQFF	TGCGCCAGCAGCCTAGATTACTACAATGAGGAGCAGTTCTTC
TRBV7-2	TRBJ2-1	-	-	CASSRDTGAYNEQFF	TGTGCCAGCAGCAGAGATACCGGGGCCTACAATGAGCAGTTCTTC
TRBV3-1	TRBJ2-5	few	TRBD2	CASSQDEFSGDYQETQYF	TGTGCCAGCAGCCAAGATGAATTTAGCGGGGACTACCAAGAGACCCAGTACTTC
TRBV7-3	TRBJ2-3	few	TRBD2	CASSWAGGTDTQYF	TGTGCCAGCAGCTGGGCGGGGGGCACAGATACGCAGTATTTT
TRBV12-3/TRBV12-4	TRBJ2-1	few	TRBD2	CASSSRGGRSYNEQFF	TGTGCCAGCAGTTCCCGCGGGGGGCGCTCCTACAATGAGCAGTTCTTC
TRBV12-3/TRBV12-4	TRBJ2-2	few	TRBD2	CASSALLGTGTSGGENTGELFF	TGTGCCAGCAGTGCACTGCTGGGTACCGGGACTAGCGGGGGGGAGAACACCGGGGAGCTGTTTTTT
TRBV28	TRBJ1-1	few	-	CASRDYAEAFF	TGTGCCAGCAGGGACTACGCTGAAGCTTTCTTT
TRBV4-3	TRBJ2-1	few	-	CASSQEYSGVGEQFF	TGCGCCAGCAGCCAAGAATATTCGGGGGTCGGTGAGCAGTTCTTC
TRBV11-2	TRBJ2-1	many	-	CASNPAGAAYNEQFF	TGTGCCAGCAACCCCGCGGGGGCAGCTTACAATGAGCAGTTCTTC
TRBV6-5	TRBJ2-2	-	-	CASSLGFDSNTGELFF	TGTGCCAGCAGTCTGGGGTTCGACAGTAACACCGGGGAGCTGTTTTTT
TRBV29-1	TRBJ2-1	few	TRBD2	CSARDYGSYNEQFF	TGCAGCGCCCGGGACTATGGCTCCTACAATGAGCAGTTCTTC
TRBV6-5	TRBJ1-2	few	-	CASSTLRGVTNYGYTF	TGTGCCAGCAGCACGCTTCGGGGGGTTACTAACTATGGCTACACCTTC
TRBV6-2/TRBV6-3	TRBJ2-5	-	-	CASSYSKSPLGF	TGTGCCAGCAGTTACTCCAAGTCCCCCCTCGGGTTC
TRBV5-1	TRBJ1-6	many	TRBD1	CASSLGRIYNSGTGGSPLHF	TGCGCCAGCAGCTTGGGCCGAATATACAATAGCGGGACAGGAGGATCACCCCTCCACTTT
TRBV5-1	TRBJ2-1	-	TRBD1	CASSQTGTETYNEQFF	TGCGCCAGCAGCCAGACCGGGACAGAAACCTACAATGAGCAGTTCTTC
TRBV19	TRBJ2-5	few	TRBD2	CASSIGTGGPFGETQYF	TGTGCCAGTAGTATTGGAACGGGGGGGCCATTTGGGGAGACCCAGTACTTC
TRBV7-2	TRBJ2-1	few	-	CASSSTSPGPWADYNEQFF	TGTGCCAGCAGCTCTACCTCGCCGGGACCTTGGGCGGACTACAATGAGCAGTTCTTC
TRBV6-5	TRBJ2-7	-	TRBD1	CASSYVGQGSYEQYF	TGTGCCAGCAGTTACGTGGGACAGGGGTCCTACGAGCAGTACTTC